This T cell receptor (beta chain) came from a study of OX40 agonist ivuxolimab in advanced cancers. Overall study context: Among those enrolled, mean age was roughly 55 years (range about 20 to 79) and about 79% were male. Study-wide findings and caveats: Averaged across samples, CD8+ T cells carried more expanded clones than CD4+ did.

Data came from immunoSEQ multiplex PCR; TCRdb stores just in-frame clones and leaves some out. Found here are some 37,000 clones, roughly 80% of them singletons; the top ten hold 20% to 25%. CDR1 is LNHNV, CDR2 YYDKDF, per germline (reference sequence). Trimming removed 0 bases from V and 0 bases from J; junction bases left unmatched: 0. This CDR3 has 15 residues. Note on this clone: Its antigen is currently unknown.

The specimen comprised CD4+ or CD8+ T cells sorted from blood, sampled in a trial of the OX40 agonist ivuxolimab. The chain uses TRBV15 and TRBJ1-1, with TRBD1 matching over 8 bases. The sequence was obtained from an adult with an advanced solid tumor such as melanoma, head and neck, liver or kidney cancer. The CDR3 here is CATSRDRGLNTEAFF. The DNA for the CDR3 is TGTGCCACCAGCAGAGACAGGGGGCTGAACACTGAAGCTTTCTTT.